A selection of T cell receptor beta chains follows, all from one sample in a study of technical replicates of blood from a few donors. TCRdb keeps only in-frame clones here, not all; method: immunoSEQ multiplex PCR. The table includes more than 75,000 clones, 93% detected once. Material: T cells isolated from PBMCs. The receptor source for this set is a human donor in good health. Each CDR3 is given with its conserved first and last residue. The order of the fields is V gene, D gene, clone size, J gene, CDR3 DNA, CDR3 protein. A D gene is named only where the DNA matches it firmly. Size is omitted from some rows. Given values are once, few, many or a class for expanded clones.

TRBV6-5	NA	NA	TRBJ1-2	TGTGCCAGCAGTTACCAGGCCGTCTATGGCTACACCTTC	CASSYQAVYGYTF
TRBV7-8	NA	NA	TRBJ2-2	TGTGCCAGCAGCTTACTAACGAACACCGGGGAGCTGTTTTTT	CASSLLTNTGELFF
TRBV13	NA	NA	TRBJ2-1	TGTGCCAGCAGCCCCGGAGGGGACCAGTCCTACAATGAGCAGTTCTTC	CASSPGGDQSYNEQFF
TRBV6-1	TRBD2	NA	TRBJ2-1	TGTGCCAGCAGTGCTTCCGGGGGGGGAACCTACAATGAGCAGTTCTTC	CASSASGGGTYNEQFF
TRBV15	TRBD2	NA	TRBJ2-1	TGTGCCACCAGCAGGGCCGGGACTAGCCAATACAATGAGCAGTTCTTC	CATSRAGTSQYNEQFF
TRBV9	TRBD1	NA	TRBJ2-1	TGTGCCAGCAGCGCAGGACAGGGGGACAATGAGCAGTTCTTC	CASSAGQGDNEQFF
TRBV19	TRBD2	once	TRBJ2-2	TGTGCCAGTAGCGAGAGAACTAGCGCTTGGGGCACCGGGGAGCTGTTTTTT	CASSERTSAWGTGELFF
TRBV14	TRBD1	NA	TRBJ1-1	TGTGCCAGCAGCCAAGGACAGGGTGCTGAAGCTTTCTTT	CASSQGQGAEAFF
TRBV19	NA	NA	TRBJ1-4	TGTGCCACCAGAGGTCAGGGAGGTAATGAAAAACTGTTTTTT	CATRGQGGNEKLFF
TRBV11-3	NA	NA	TRBJ2-2	TGTGCCAGCAGCCTATATTACACCGGGGAGCTGTTTTTT	CASSLYYTGELFF
TRBV9	NA	once	TRBJ1-1	TGTGCCAGCAGCGTAGGAGGATCGGGGTTAGCTTTCTTT	CASSVGGSGLAFF
TRBV27	NA	NA	TRBJ2-7	TGTGCCAGCAGTTTATTTTCCGCAGGGTACCCCTACGAGCAGTACTTC	CASSLFSAGYPYEQYF
TRBV5-4	NA	once	TRBJ2-6	TGTGCCAGCAGCTTGGCCATAACCGAGTCTGGGGCCAACGTCCTGACTTTC	CASSLAITESGANVLTF
TRBV27	NA	NA	TRBJ1-2	TGTGCCAGCAGTTTAAGGTGGGGGAGGCCTAACTATGGCTACACCTTC	CASSLRWGRPNYGYTF
TRBV10-1	NA	NA	TRBJ1-1	TGCGCCAGCAGTCAGAGTCAGGGAAGGACGAACACTGAAGCTTTCTTT	CASSQSQGRTNTEAFF
TRBV10-3	TRBD1	NA	TRBJ1-2	TGTGCCATCGGATCTGGGACAGCCCCCGATGGCTACACCTTC	CAIGSGTAPDGYTF
TRBV6-4	TRBD2	NA	TRBJ2-1	TGTGCCAGCAGTGACTATATGGCTAGCGGGTACAATGAGCAGTTCTTC	CASSDYMASGYNEQFF
TRBV2	NA	NA	TRBJ2-1	TGTGCCAGCAGTTCTAACGGGAGTGAGCAGTTCTTC	CASSSNGSEQFF
TRBV6-6	NA	NA	TRBJ2-7	TGTGCCAGCAGGAACGAGCCGGAGTCCTACGAGCAGTACTTC	CASRNEPESYEQYF
TRBV11-3	NA	NA	TRBJ1-1	TGTGCCAGCAGCTTACTAGGGGCTAATGTCCATGAAGCTTTCTTT	CASSLLGANVHEAFF
TRBV4-2	NA	NA	TRBJ2-7	TGTGCCAGCAGCCAAGATGACAGGAGCTACGAGCAGTACTTC	CASSQDDRSYEQYF
TRBV28	NA	NA	TRBJ1-5	TGTGCCAGCAGTTTTCGACAGGTCAATCAGCCCCAGCATTTT	CASSFRQVNQPQHF
TRBV11-3	NA	NA	TRBJ2-2	TGTGCCAGCAGCTTACCAGACACCGGGGAGCTGTTTTTT	CASSLPDTGELFF
TRBV6-5	TRBD2	once	TRBJ2-1	TGTGCCTGTGGGGGACTAGCGGGTCAAGAGCAGTTCTTC	CACGGLAGQEQFF
TRBV27	NA	NA	TRBJ2-7	TGTGCCAGCAGTTTACGGCCGACAGTCTCCGGCGGCGAGCAGTACTTC	CASSLRPTVSGGEQYF
TRBV14	TRBD1	NA	TRBJ2-5	TGTGCCAGCAGCCATCGACCGGGACAGGGTAGGGAGACCCAGTACTTC	CASSHRPGQGRETQYF
TRBV11-3	NA	NA	TRBJ1-1	TGTGCCAGCAGCTTAGATAGTTTAGGACAGCCGAACACTGAAGCTTTCTTT	CASSLDSLGQPNTEAFF
TRBV11-2	NA	NA	TRBJ2-7	TGTGCCAGCAGCGTCGGACTCGACTACGAGCAGTACTTC	CASSVGLDYEQYF
TRBV5-1	NA	NA	TRBJ2-1	TGCGCCAGCAGCTTGGTCCGTCATGAGCAGTTCTTC	CASSLVRHEQFF
TRBV7-9	TRBD2	NA	TRBJ2-1	TGTGCCGTCGGGACTAGCGGACGAGGTGAGCAGTTCTTC	CAVGTSGRGEQFF
TRBV7-6	NA	NA	TRBJ2-1	TGTGCCAGCAGCTTAGAGGATCAGCGAGTAACCTACAATGAGCAGTTCTTC	CASSLEDQRVTYNEQFF
TRBV9	TRBD2	once	TRBJ2-2	TGTGCCAGCAGCGGACGGACTAGCGGCACCGGGGAGCTGTTTTTT	CASSGRTSGTGELFF
TRBV5-1	NA	NA	TRBJ1-1	TGCGCCAGCAGCTCAGGGAATACTGAAGCTTTCTTT	CASSSGNTEAFF